Here is one T cell receptor beta chain with its context. The assay was immunoSEQ multiplex PCR, and TCRdb's table has in-frame clones only and misses some. In the table there are a few hundred thousand clones, around nine tenths of which are singletons. The sample is drawn from a study of blood T cell repertoires in COVID-19. Study as a whole: Collection of acute and convalescent COVID-19 samples took place in the United States, Italy and Spain.

With 3 bases removed from V and 6 bases from J, the gap between germline ends came to 18 bases. CDR3 size: 17 residues. The germline V gene encodes CDR1 SNHLY and CDR2 FYNNEI. The clonotype was recovered from a woman in her 70s with COVID-19, enrolled during active disease. V usage is TRBV2 and J usage is TRBJ1-6; D is perhaps TRBD1 (5 bases). Sequencing input: peripheral blood. The CDR3 reads CASSDLLGQGPNSPLHF. The CDR3 DNA sequence: TGTGCCAGCAGTGATTTACTCGGGCAGGGCCCTAATTCACCCCTCCACTTT. Full variable domain (rest looked up from reference TRBV2 and TRBJ1-6): EPEVTQTPSHQVTQMGQEVILRCVPISNHLYFYWYRQILGQKVEFLVSFYNNEISEKSEIFDDQFSVERPDGSNFTLKIRSTKLEDSAMYFCASSDLLGQGPNSPLHFGNGTRLTVT.